Listed below are T cell receptor beta chains from one sample, sequenced in a study of blood T cell repertoires in COVID-19. The repertoire was sequenced with immunoSEQ multiplex PCR; TCRdb's copy has only in-frame clones and lacks some. This table has around 100,000 clones, 82% appearing once. Sequencing was performed on peripheral blood. These receptors were collected from a man in his 70s with acute or convalescent COVID-19. CDR3s include the opening cysteine and the closing phenylalanine or tryptophan. D genes are given only for firm matches. The listing skips clone size in some rows; elsewhere it reads once, few, many or a size class.

j_gene,abundance,v_gene,d_gene,CDR3aa,CDR3nt
TRBJ1-2,.,TRBV6-6,TRBD1,CASSWDRNYGYTF,TGTGCCAGCAGTTGGGACAGAAACTATGGCTACACCTTC
TRBJ2-3,.,TRBV19,.,CASSRSPSTDTQYF,TGTGCCAGTAGTAGGAGCCCTAGCACAGATACGCAGTATTTT
TRBJ1-1,.,TRBV29-1,TRBD1,CSVERTGGTEAFF,TGCAGCGTTGAAAGAACAGGGGGCACTGAAGCTTTCTTT
TRBJ1-1,.,TRBV9,.,CASSGGGAADTEAFF,TGTGCCAGCAGCGGAGGTGGTGCGGCGGACACTGAAGCTTTCTTT
TRBJ1-1,.,TRBV3-1/TRBV3-2,.,CASSRRTEAEAFF,TGTGCCAGCAGTCGTCGGACAGAAGCTGAAGCTTTCTTT
TRBJ1-1,.,TRBV12-3/TRBV12-4,.,CASSPTGNTEAFF,TGTGCCAGCAGTCCGACAGGGAACACTGAAGCTTTCTTT
TRBJ1-2,.,TRBV10-3,.,CAISVDMAYGYTF,TGTGCCATCAGTGTTGACATGGCCTATGGCTACACCTTC
TRBJ1-1,.,TRBV2,.,CASSISVEAFF,TGTGCCAGCAGTATAAGCGTTGAAGCTTTCTTT
TRBJ2-3,.,TRBV6-5,TRBD2,CASSSPGLANTDTQYF,TGTGCCAGCAGTTCTCCTGGACTAGCGAACACAGATACGCAGTATTTT
TRBJ1-2,once,TRBV5-1,TRBD1,CASSFGTGDYTF,TGCGCCAGCAGCTTCGGGACAGGGGACTACACCTTC
TRBJ2-1,.,TRBV15,TRBD2,CATSRVGTSGDEQFF,TGTGCCACCAGCAGAGTCGGGACTAGCGGCGATGAGCAGTTCTTC
TRBJ1-6,few,TRBV6-5,TRBD1,CASSGQGDSPLHF,TGTGCCAGCAGCGGACAGGGGGATTCACCCCTCCACTTT
TRBJ1-4,.,TRBV7-9,TRBD1,CASSRRDRGSEKLFF,TGTGCCAGCAGCCGCCGGGACAGGGGTAGTGAAAAACTGTTTTTT
TRBJ2-3,few,TRBV5-1,TRBD2,CASSLGTSPDTQYF,TGCGCCAGCAGCTTGGGGACTAGCCCAGATACGCAGTATTTT
TRBJ2-7,.,TRBV6-6,.,CASSYLQEAYEQYF,TGTGCCAGCAGTTACCTACAGGAAGCCTACGAGCAGTACTTC
TRBJ2-5,once,TRBV4-2,TRBD1,CASSRNRGREKETQYF,TGTGCCAGCAGCCGAAACAGGGGGCGTGAGAAAGAGACCCAGTACTTC
TRBJ1-2,.,TRBV7-9,.,CASSLSAPRGTGYTF,TGTGCCAGCAGCTTATCAGCCCCTAGAGGTACTGGCTACACCTTC
TRBJ1-1,.,TRBV6-5,TRBD1,CASIGQGLSEAFF,TGTGCCAGCATCGGACAGGGCCTTTCTGAAGCTTTCTTT
TRBJ1-3,.,TRBV5-1,TRBD1,CASSRLGQGVRNPENTIYF,TGCGCCAGCAGCCGCTTGGGACAGGGGGTTAGGAACCCGGAAAACACCATATATTTT
TRBJ1-1,.,TRBV3-1/TRBV3-2,TRBD1,CASSPWDSSPLAEAFF,TGTGCCAGCAGCCCCTGGGACAGCTCACCATTAGCTGAAGCTTTCTTT
TRBJ1-1,.,TRBV5-1,.,CASSGESRMNTEAFF,TGCGCCAGCAGCGGTGAGTCCCGCATGAACACTGAAGCTTTCTTT
TRBJ1-6,.,TRBV5-1,TRBD1,CASSRDRDYSPLHF,TGCGCCAGCAGCCGGGACAGGGATTATTCACCCCTCCACTTT
TRBJ1-1,.,TRBV6-5,TRBD1,CASSSTGGEGAFF,TGTGCCAGCAGTTCAACAGGGGGCGAAGGGGCTTTCTTT
TRBJ2-2,.,TRBV3-1/TRBV3-2,.,CASSPERQSGELFF,TGTGCCAGCAGCCCGGAGAGGCAATCCGGGGAGCTGTTTTTT
TRBJ1-1,.,TRBV20-1,.,CSALRGTEAFF,TGCAGTGCTCTGAGAGGGACTGAAGCTTTCTTT
TRBJ2-5,.,TRBV9,.,CASSVGGGQYQETQYF,TGTGCCAGCAGCGTAGGGGGCGGACAGTACCAAGAGACCCAGTACTTC
TRBJ2-7,.,TRBV3-1/TRBV3-2,.,CASSQGQYEQYF,TGTGCCAGCAGCCAGGGGCAGTACGAGCAGTACTTC
TRBJ2-3,.,TRBV28,.,CASSVIRGDTQYF,TGTGCCAGCAGTGTTATAAGGGGAGATACGCAGTATTTT
TRBJ1-6,.,TRBV28,.,CASSLPHGSSYNSPLHF,TGTGCCAGCAGTTTACCCCATGGTAGCTCCTATAATTCACCCCTCCACTTT
TRBJ2-7,.,TRBV6-5,.,CASSYSNQGTYEQYF,TGTGCCAGCAGTTACTCGAATCAGGGGACCTACGAGCAGTACTTC
TRBJ1-1,.,TRBV2,.,CASSVLTEAFF,TGTGCCAGCAGCGTTCTCACTGAAGCTTTCTTT
TRBJ2-1,.,TRBV7-6,TRBD2,CASSLDLAGYNEQFF,TGTGCCAGCAGCTTAGATTTAGCGGGGTACAATGAGCAGTTCTTC
TRBJ2-1,.,TRBV2,TRBD2,CASRRTSGGFDNEQFF,TGTGCCAGCAGGAGGACTAGCGGGGGGTTTGACAATGAGCAGTTCTTC
TRBJ2-1,.,TRBV4-2,TRBD2,CASSQELSGSSYNEQFF,TGTGCCAGCAGCCAAGAATTGAGCGGGAGCTCCTACAATGAGCAGTTCTTC
TRBJ1-3,.,TRBV7-7,.,CASSLGAGSGNTIYF,TGTGCTAGCAGCTTAGGGGCAGGCTCTGGAAACACCATATATTTT
TRBJ1-4,once,TRBV19,.,CASSIGRGPSEKLFF,TGTGCCAGTAGTATCGGGCGGGGGCCTAGTGAAAAACTGTTTTTT
TRBJ1-3,.,TRBV13,TRBD1,CASSVTGGVSGNTIYF,TGTGCCAGCAGCGTTACAGGGGGAGTCTCTGGAAACACCATATATTTT